This T cell receptor beta chain was recovered during a study of control samples from healthy donors and cancer patients (TCRdb year 2020). The germline V gene (reference sequence) specifies LNHDA as CDR1 and SQIVND as CDR2. Taken from cysteine to phenylalanine, the CDR3 has 15 residues. Only the CDR3 portion is preserved as DNA: 45 bases, with reading frame beginning at the first base. V gives up 3 bases and J gives up 4 bases, and the segment between their germline ends measures 15 bases. The receptor library was made with the immunoSEQ multiplex PCR assay. In TCRdb, the immuneACCESS table is reduced to in-frame sequences with V and J assigned. These tables do not hold every clone; where another copy was compared, an unresolved V gene accounts for under half, and the others remain unexplained. The sample table records some 140,000 clones; about 94% of these occur just once. The top ten clones comprise approximately 6.1% of the sample.

In the case of this clone: Its recognized antigen is unknown. Base-call qualities are not available, and no considerably larger clone is one nucleotide away.

Material for sequencing was blood. This TCR came from a man aged 35 to 55 in good health. Here the chain combines TRBV19 and TRBJ1-2, with a weak D call of TRBD1 (5 bases match). The DNA sequence is TGTGCCAGTAGTATTAGTGGGGGATCGGTCTATGGCTACACCTTC. The resulting protein is CASSISGGSVYGYTF.